What follows are 8 T cell receptor beta chains derived from one specimen sequenced in a study of regulatory T cells in long-lasting Graves disease (dated by TCRdb to 2020 to 2022). The library was built by means of multiplex PCR. Sequencing was carried out with an Illumina HiSeq 4000. To build TCR beta libraries, CDR3 regions were amplified by Arm-PCR using iRepertoire HTBI primers. The raw public data were reprocessed by TCRdb itself: fastp quality trimming at Q25, MiXCR clonotype calling, in-frame beta chains only. A single entry per CDR3 protein holds the most common genes and DNA from its merged rows. This sample has roughly 450,000 distinct CDR3 sequences in its table, and approximately 23% of those were observed once. The biggest ten clones account for under 15% of the sample. What this sample's time point label stands for: persistent/refractory GD, antithyroid drugs over 5 years with positive TRAb. For both TCR sequencing and RNA sequencing, RNA was extracted from PBMCs in TRIzol.

Sample: peripheral blood mononuclear cells (PBMCs), taken when the disease was refractory, from a patient treated with antithyroid drugs. These receptors all stem from a female donor with Graves disease.

The chain employs TRBV28 and TRBJ2-3; maybe TRBD2 (6 bases). Germline CDR1 reads MDHEN; CDR2 reads SYDVKM. The length of the CDR3 is 15 residues. V lost 7 bases, J lost 4 bases, and 18 bases lay in between. CDR3 sequence reads: CASTVSGTDSDTQYF. CDR3 bases: TGTGCCAGCACCGTTAGCGGCACGGACTCAGATACGCAGTATTTT.

The chain uses TRBV30 and TRBJ1-5, with D unresolved. The CDR3 totals 14 residues. CDR1 is GTSNPN and CDR2 is SVGIG in the germline V gene (reference sequence). Trimming stripped 1 base from V and 0 bases from J, with 7 bases between. The CDR3 reads CAWSASISNQPQHF. CDR3 sequence (DNA): TGTGCCTGGAGTGCCTCGATTAGCAATCAGCCCCAGCATTTT.

In this sample, this clonotype turned up many times. The chain uses TRBV6-1 and TRBJ1-1; D uncertain. The CDR3 length is 13 residues. Germline values: CDR1 MNHNS, CDR2 SASEGT. V was trimmed by 7 bases and J by 1 base, leaving 10 bases between them. CDR3 sequence (DNA): TGTGCCAGCATTCTGGGGAGGAACACTGAAGCTTTCTTT. Its protein product is CASILGRNTEAFF.

V and J are TRBV19 and TRBJ1-5; D is ambiguous. Germline V gene sequence: CDR1 LNHDA, CDR2 SQIVND (reference sequence). The CDR3 is made up of 13 amino acids. V was trimmed by 1 base and J by 3 bases, leaving 4 bases between them. The CDR3 is CASSIAHNQPQHF. The CDR3 DNA is TGTGCCAGTAGTATAGCCCACAATCAGCCCCAGCATTTT.

Remarks on this clonotype: Just one base apart from a much larger clone, this may be a read error. V usage is TRBV6-6 and J usage is TRBJ1-2; tentatively, D is TRBD1 (5 bases). In germline, CDR1 is MNHNY, CDR2 SVGAGI (reference sequence). The CDR3 has 15 residues. The CDR3 loop reads CAGSYSGGPNYGYTF. The CDR3, as DNA: TGTGCCGGCAGTTACTCGGGGGGACCCAACTATGGCTACACCTTC.

This clonotype has a count of ten or more. The chain has TRBV6-1 and TRBJ2-7; D gene uncertain. Germline V gene lookup returns CDR1 MNHNS and CDR2 SASEGT. The CDR3 is made up of 14 amino acids. V was pared by 5 bases and J by 3 bases, with 14 bases between. In DNA, the CDR3 is TGTGCCAGCAGTCGCGCCCCCAACCACTACGAGCAGTACTTC. Its protein product is CASSRAPNHYEQYF.

This clonotype appeared a few times. The chain uses TRBV6-5 and TRBJ2-3; D remains ambiguous. The CDR3 loop spans 15 amino acids. Germline CDR1 is MNHEY and CDR2 is SVGAGI. Trimming left V 2 bases short and J 0 bases short, with 9 bases between. This CDR3 reads CASSYLWSSTDTQYF. For the CDR3, the DNA is TGTGCCAGCAGTTACCTGTGGTCAAGCACAGATACGCAGTATTTT.

Worth noting for this clonotype: The conserved final phenylalanine or tryptophan is absent from the CDR3, which likely points to a read error. This sequence joins TRBV19 and TRBJ1-2; D remains ambiguous. V lost 1 base and J lost 0, with 9 bases in between. This CDR3 is 15 amino acids long. Germline assignment: CDR1 LNHDA and CDR2 SQIVND (reference sequence). CDR3 amino acids: CASSIGGRANYGYTL. The CDR3 DNA reads TGTGCCAGTAGTATAGGAGGAAGAGCTAACTATGGCTACACCCTC.